This T cell receptor (beta chain) was retrieved from a study of neoadjuvant anti-PD-1 for oral cavity cancer. Overall study: Around day 43, patients without progression received a fourth nivolumab dose before surgery. The study, taken as a whole, reports: PBMC Gini-index clonality exceeded responders' in non-responders post-nivolumab.

Notes on this clone: What it binds is not known.

The time point is: after neoadjuvant nivolumab, at surgical resection. These newly diagnosed stage II-IVA oral cavity squamous cell carcinoma patients had no prior systemic or radiation treatment. This CDR3 contains 13 residues. Germline CDR1 MNHEY, CDR2 SVGAGI. V lost 6 bases and J lost 0, with 6 bases in between. Method: immunoSEQ multiplex PCR; TCRdb's copy keeps in-frame clones and lacks some. This table holds more than 13,000 clones, about 75% found once. This chain connects TRBV6-5 to TRBJ1-3; D is ambiguous. This TCR was sampled from a person between 40 and 85 years old with oral cavity squamous cell carcinoma. This specimen consisted of PBMCs, obtained after nivolumab (anti-PD-1) treatment. The CDR3 nucleotides are TGTGCCAGCAGAGACCACTCTGGAAACACCATATATTTT. Translation: CASRDHSGNTIYF.